This T cell receptor beta chain was retrieved from a study of blood T cell repertoires in COVID-19. The repertoire was sequenced with immunoSEQ multiplex PCR; TCRdb's copy has only in-frame clones and lacks some. The sample consists of 200,000 to 250,000 clones, about 93% of them appearing once. V was cut by 1 base and J by 5 bases, with 18 bases left in between. This CDR3 is built from 16 residues. Germline V gene lookup returns CDR1 SGHRS and CDR2 YFSETQ. Material: peripheral blood. The chain links TRBV5-1 to TRBJ1-1; possible D gene TRBD1, 5 bases. This receptor was identified in a man between 25 and 39 years old with COVID-19, enrolled during active disease. CDR3: CASSLTLLREGTEAFF. The CDR3 DNA follows: TGCGCCAGCAGCTTGACCCTCCTCAGGGAAGGAACTGAAGCTTTCTTT.